This T cell receptor (beta chain) is drawn from a study of cytomegalovirus exposure and HLA in healthy donors. About the study: Approximately 180 million T cells yielded more than 90 million unique TCR beta sequences in earlier analysis. Study-level findings and limits: Roughly uniform depth of sequencing across donors was assumed in presence/absence analyses. Trimming of TCR beta V- and J-genes showed a link, identified in a later analysis, to a missense DCLRE1C variant. Being productive about 87% or about 30% of the time was typical of most TCR beta V segments in an earlier analysis.

PCR was performed using 60 Vbeta and 13 Jbeta primers. Profiling relied on immunoSEQ multiplex PCR, and the TCRdb table lists in-frame clones only, not all of them. The sample contains around 130,000 clones, approximately 85% of which appear only once. Comments on this clone: The antigen remains unidentified.

CDR1 and CDR2 from the germline V gene are LNHDA and SQIVND (reference sequence). V gave up 3 bases and J gave up 0 bases; unmatched junction bases: 5. The CDR3 sequence is 16 residues long. The chain couples TRBV19 to TRBJ1-5, with 7 bases aligning to TRBD1. The TCR was taken from a woman aged 25 to 39 in good health and CMV-seropositive. The sample comprised PBMCs. The CDR3 reads CASSIRDSYSNQPQHF. The CDR3 DNA is TGTGCCAGTAGTATTAGGGACAGTTATAGCAATCAGCCCCAGCATTTT. The entire variable domain, with the rest obtained from reference TRBV19 and TRBJ1-5, is as follows: DGGITQSPKYLFRKEGQNVTLSCEQNLNHDAMYWYRQDPGQGLRLIYYSQIVNDFQKGDIAEGYSVSREKKESFPLTVTSAQKNPTAFYLCASSIRDSYSNQPQHFGDGTRLSIL.